This T cell receptor beta chain originates from a study of blood T cell repertoires in COVID-19. As for the study in general: The origin of the acute and convalescent COVID-19 samples was the United States, Italy and Spain. PBMCs, B-cell-depleted T cells, or T cells were the source of the cDNA or gDNA that made up the material.

The authors' processing: The authors estimated nucleated cell counts from reference gene primer amplification. Sequencing used immunoSEQ multiplex PCR; TCRdb keeps in-frame clones, though not all of them. The V and J calls and clone size come from that table; D and trimming were worked out from the DNA. Among some 100,000 clones listed, around 89% were seen once. This CDR3 is built from 18 residues. CDR1 and CDR2 from the germline V gene are WNHNN and SYGVQD (reference sequence). J gave up 1 base and V 2 bases, and 10 bases lay outside the gene matches. This TCR was recovered from a woman of 80 years or more with active COVID-19. Sequencing was performed on peripheral blood. V and J are TRBV10-1 and TRBJ2-2, with 7 positions matching TRBD2. CDR3 sequence reads: CASSEGGVTSGNTGELFF. In DNA, the CDR3 is TGCGCCAGCAGTGAGGGGGGGGTTACTAGTGGGAACACCGGGGAGCTGTTTTTT.